The clone carrying this TCR beta chain was recorded many times. Antigen: not known. Germline CDR1 SNHLY, CDR2 FYNNEI. The J segment lost 9 bases and the V segment lost 2 bases, leaving 10 bases of the junction unmatched. The CDR3 has 16 residues. This entry belongs to a study of regulatory T cells in long-lasting Graves disease. Study-level findings and limits: TRBV28 was favored in persistent disease, as were TRBJ1-2 and TRBJ2-5.

According to the study, TCR beta libraries were built with iRepertoire HTBI primers and CDR3-region Arm-PCR. MiXCR, run by TCRdb on the multiplex PCR reads, gives a single entry per CDR3 protein. Of 350,000 to 400,000 distinct CDR3 sequences in the sample, about 14% are singletons; the top ten hold about 20%. Stated time point: newly diagnosed GD, antithyroid drugs for less than 3 months. The TCR library was made from RNA that had been extracted from PBMCs in TRIzol. The guidelines of the American Thyroid Association were the basis for diagnosing Graves' disease. Patients hailed from an endocrinology department in Xi'an, China.

The sequences come from peripheral blood mononuclear cells (PBMCs), collected at new diagnosis, from a patient treated with antithyroid drugs. The receptor comes from a female donor with Graves disease. The chain combines TRBV2 with TRBJ2-1; 10 nucleotides line up with TRBD1. Written as DNA, the CDR3 is TGTGCCAGCAGTGAAAGGACCGGACAGGGGGAAGTTGAGCAGTTCTTC. Its protein is CASSERTGQGEVEQFF.